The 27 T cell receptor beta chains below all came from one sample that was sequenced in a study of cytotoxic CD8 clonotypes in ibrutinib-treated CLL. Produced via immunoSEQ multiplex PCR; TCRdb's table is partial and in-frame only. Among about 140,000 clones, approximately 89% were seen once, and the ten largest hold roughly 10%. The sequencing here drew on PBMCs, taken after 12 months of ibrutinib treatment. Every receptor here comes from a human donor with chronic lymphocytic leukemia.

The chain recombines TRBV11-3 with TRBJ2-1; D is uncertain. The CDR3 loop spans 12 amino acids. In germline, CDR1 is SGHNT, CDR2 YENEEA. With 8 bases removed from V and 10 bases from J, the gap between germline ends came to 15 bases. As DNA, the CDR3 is TGTGCCAGCTCCATGGATATGGTCGAGCAGTTCTTC. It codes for CASSMDMVEQFF. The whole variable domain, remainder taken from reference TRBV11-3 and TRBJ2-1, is EAGVVQSPRYKIIEKKQPVAFWCNPISGHNTLYWYLQNLGQGPELLIRYENEEAVDDSQLPKDRFSAERLKGVDSTLKIQPAELGDSAVYLCASSMDMVEQFFGPGTRLTVL.

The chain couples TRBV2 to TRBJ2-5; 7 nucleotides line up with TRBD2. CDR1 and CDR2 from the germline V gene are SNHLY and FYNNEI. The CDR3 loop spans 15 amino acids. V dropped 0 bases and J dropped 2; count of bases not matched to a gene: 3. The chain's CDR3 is CASSEAWGGQETQYF. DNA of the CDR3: TGTGCCAGCAGTGAAGCGTGGGGGGGTCAAGAGACCCAGTACTTC.

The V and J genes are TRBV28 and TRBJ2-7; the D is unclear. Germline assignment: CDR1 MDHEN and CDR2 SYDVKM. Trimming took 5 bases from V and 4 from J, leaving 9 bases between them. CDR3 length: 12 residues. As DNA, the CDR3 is TGTGCCAGCAGTGTTGGCCGGTACGAGCAGTACTTC. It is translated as CASSVGRYEQYF.

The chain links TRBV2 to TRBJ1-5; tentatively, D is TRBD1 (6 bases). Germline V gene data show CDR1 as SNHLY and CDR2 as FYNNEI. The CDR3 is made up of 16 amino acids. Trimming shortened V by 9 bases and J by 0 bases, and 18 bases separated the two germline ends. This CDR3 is CASSPPDRYSNQPQHF. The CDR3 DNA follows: TGTGCCAGTTCCCCCCCGGACAGATATAGCAATCAGCCCCAGCATTTT.

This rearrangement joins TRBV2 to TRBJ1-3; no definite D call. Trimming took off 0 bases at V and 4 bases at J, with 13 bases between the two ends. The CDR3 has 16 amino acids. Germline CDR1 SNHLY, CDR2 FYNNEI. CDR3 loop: CASSEAAPSFGNTIYF. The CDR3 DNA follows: TGTGCCAGCAGTGAAGCGGCACCCAGTTTCGGAAACACCATATATTTT.

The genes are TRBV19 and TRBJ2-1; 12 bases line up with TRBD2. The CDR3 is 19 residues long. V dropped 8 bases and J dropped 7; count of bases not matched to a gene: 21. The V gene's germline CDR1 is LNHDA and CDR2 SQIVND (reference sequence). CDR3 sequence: CASHPGFRRLAGATNEQFF. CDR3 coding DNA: TGTGCCAGTCACCCAGGCTTCCGAAGACTAGCGGGAGCGACGAATGAGCAGTTCTTC. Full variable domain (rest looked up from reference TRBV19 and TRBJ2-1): DGGITQSPKYLFRKEGQNVTLSCEQNLNHDAMYWYRQDPGQGLRLIYYSQIVNDFQKGDIAEGYSVSREKKESFPLTVTSAQKNPTAFYLCASHPGFRRLAGATNEQFFGPGTRLTVL.

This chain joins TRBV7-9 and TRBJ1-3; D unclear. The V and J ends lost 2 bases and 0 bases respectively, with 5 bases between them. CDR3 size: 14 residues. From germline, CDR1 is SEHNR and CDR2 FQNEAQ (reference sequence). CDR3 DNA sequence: TGTGCCAGCAGCTTACCAAGCTCTGGAAACACCATATATTTT. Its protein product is CASSLPSSGNTIYF.

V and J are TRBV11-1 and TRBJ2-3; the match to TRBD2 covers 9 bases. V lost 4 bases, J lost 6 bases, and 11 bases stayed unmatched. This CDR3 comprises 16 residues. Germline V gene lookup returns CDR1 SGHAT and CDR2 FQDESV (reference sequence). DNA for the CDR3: TGTGCCAGCAGCTCCGGACTAGCGTTAACCATCGATACGCAGTATTTT. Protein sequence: CASSSGLALTIDTQYF.

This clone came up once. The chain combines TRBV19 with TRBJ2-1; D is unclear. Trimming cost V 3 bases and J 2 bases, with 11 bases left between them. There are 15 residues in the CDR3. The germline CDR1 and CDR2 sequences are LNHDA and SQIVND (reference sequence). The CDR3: CASSIHSSAYNEQFF. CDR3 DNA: TGTGCCAGTAGTATCCACTCAAGCGCCTACAATGAGCAGTTCTTC. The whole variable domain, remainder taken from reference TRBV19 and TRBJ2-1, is DGGITQSPKYLFRKEGQNVTLSCEQNLNHDAMYWYRQDPGQGLRLIYYSQIVNDFQKGDIAEGYSVSREKKESFPLTVTSAQKNPTAFYLCASSIHSSAYNEQFFGPGTRLTVL.

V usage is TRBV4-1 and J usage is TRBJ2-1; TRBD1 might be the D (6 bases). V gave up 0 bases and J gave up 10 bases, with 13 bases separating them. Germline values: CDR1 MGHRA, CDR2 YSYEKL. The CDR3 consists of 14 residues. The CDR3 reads CASSQENRADEQFF. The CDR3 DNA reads TGCGCCAGCAGCCAAGAGAACAGGGCGGACGAGCAGTTCTTC.

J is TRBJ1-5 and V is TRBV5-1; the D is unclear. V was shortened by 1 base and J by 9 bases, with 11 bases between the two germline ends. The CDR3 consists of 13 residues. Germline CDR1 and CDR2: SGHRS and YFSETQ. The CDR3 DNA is TGCGCCAGCAGCTTGTTACCCGAGGGGCCCCAGCATTTT. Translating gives CASSLLPEGPQHF.

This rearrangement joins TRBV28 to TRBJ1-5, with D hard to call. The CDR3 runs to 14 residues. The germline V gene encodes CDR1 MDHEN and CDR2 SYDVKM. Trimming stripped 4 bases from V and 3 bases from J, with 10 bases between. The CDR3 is CASSSHRNNQPQHF. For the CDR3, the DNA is TGTGCCAGCAGTTCCCACAGAAACAATCAGCCCCAGCATTTT. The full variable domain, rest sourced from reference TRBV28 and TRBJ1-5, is DVKVTQSSRYLVKRTGEKVFLECVQDMDHENMFWYRQDPGLGLRLIYFSYDVKMKEKGDIPEGYSVSREKKERFSLILESASTNQTSMYLCASSSHRNNQPQHFGDGTRLSIL.

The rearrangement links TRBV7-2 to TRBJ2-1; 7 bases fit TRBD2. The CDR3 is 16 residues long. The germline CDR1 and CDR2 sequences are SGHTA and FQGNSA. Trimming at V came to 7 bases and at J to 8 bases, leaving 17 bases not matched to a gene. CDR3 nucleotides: TGTGCCAGCAACCGAGGTTTTGCGGGAGATGGTGATGAGCAGTTCTTC. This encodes CASNRGFAGDGDEQFF.

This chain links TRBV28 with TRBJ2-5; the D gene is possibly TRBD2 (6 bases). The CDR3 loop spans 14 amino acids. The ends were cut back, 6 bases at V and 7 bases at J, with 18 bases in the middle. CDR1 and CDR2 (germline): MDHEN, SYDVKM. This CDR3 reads CASSFPTSWGTQYF. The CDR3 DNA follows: TGTGCCAGCAGCTTCCCCACTAGCTGGGGGACCCAGTACTTC.

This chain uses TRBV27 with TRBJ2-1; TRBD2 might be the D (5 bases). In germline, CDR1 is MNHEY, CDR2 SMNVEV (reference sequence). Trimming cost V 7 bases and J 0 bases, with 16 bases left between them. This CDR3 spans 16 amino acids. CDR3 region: CASNPLASSSYNEQFF. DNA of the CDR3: TGTGCCAGCAACCCCCTAGCTAGCAGCTCCTACAATGAGCAGTTCTTC.

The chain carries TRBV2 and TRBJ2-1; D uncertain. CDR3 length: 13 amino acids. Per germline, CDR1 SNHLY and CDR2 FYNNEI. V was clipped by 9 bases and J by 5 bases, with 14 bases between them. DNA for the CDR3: TGTGCCAGTTTAGACTGGGTTAACAATGAGCAGTTCTTC. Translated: CASLDWVNNEQFF. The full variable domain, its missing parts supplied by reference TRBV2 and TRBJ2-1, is EPEVTQTPSHQVTQMGQEVILRCVPISNHLYFYWYRQILGQKVEFLVSFYNNEISEKSEIFDDQFSVERPDGSNFTLKIRSTKLEDSAMYFCASLDWVNNEQFFGPGTRLTVL.

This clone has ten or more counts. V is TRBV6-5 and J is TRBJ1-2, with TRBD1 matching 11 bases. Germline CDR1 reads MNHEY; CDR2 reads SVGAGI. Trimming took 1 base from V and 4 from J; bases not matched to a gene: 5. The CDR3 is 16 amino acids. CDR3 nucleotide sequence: TGTGCCAGCAGTTACTTAAGGACAGGGGGCAGCTATGGCTACACCTTC. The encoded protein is CASSYLRTGGSYGYTF.

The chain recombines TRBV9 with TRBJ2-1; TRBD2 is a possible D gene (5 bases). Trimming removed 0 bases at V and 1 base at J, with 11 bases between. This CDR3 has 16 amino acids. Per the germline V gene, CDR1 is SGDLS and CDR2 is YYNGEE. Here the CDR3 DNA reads TGTGCCAGCAGCGTAGCCCAGAGGGTTTCCTACAATGAGCAGTTCTTC. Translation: CASSVAQRVSYNEQFF.

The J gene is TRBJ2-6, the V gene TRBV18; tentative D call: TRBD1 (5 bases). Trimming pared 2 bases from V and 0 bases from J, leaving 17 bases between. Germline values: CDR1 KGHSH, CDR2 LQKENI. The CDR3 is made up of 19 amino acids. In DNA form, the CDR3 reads TGTGCCAGCTCACCAGTACACGACAGTCTACCCTCTGGGGCCAACGTCCTGACTTTC. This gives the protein CASSPVHDSLPSGANVLTF. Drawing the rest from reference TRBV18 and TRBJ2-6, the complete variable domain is NAGVMQNPRHLVRRRGQEARLRCSPMKGHSHVYWYRQLPEEGLKFMVYLQKENIIDESGMPKERFSAEFPKEGPSILRIQQVVRGDSAAYFCASSPVHDSLPSGANVLTFGAGSRLTVL.

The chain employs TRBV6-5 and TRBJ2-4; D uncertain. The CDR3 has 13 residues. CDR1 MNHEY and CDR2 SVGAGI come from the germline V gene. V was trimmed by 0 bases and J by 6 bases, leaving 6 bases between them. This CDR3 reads CASSYSRANIQYF. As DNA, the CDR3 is TGTGCCAGCAGTTACTCGAGAGCAAACATTCAGTACTTC.

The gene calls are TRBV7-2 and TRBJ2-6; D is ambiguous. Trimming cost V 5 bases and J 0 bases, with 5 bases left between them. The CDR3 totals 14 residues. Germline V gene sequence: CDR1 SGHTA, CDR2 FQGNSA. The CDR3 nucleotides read TGTGCCAGCAGCACACGCTCTGGGGCCAACGTCCTGACTTTC. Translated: CASSTRSGANVLTF.

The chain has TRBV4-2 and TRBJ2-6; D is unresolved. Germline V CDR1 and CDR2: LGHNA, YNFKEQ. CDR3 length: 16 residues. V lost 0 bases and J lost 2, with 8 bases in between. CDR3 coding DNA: TGTGCCAGCAGCCAAGATTCCTTGACTGGGGCCAACGTCCTGACTTTC. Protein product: CASSQDSLTGANVLTF.

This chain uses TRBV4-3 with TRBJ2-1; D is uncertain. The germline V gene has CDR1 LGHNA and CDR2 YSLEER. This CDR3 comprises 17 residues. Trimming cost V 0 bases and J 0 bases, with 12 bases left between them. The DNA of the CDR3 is TGCGCCAGCAGCCAAGATGGGCCCCTGAGCTCCTACAATGAGCAGTTCTTC. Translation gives CASSQDGPLSSYNEQFF.

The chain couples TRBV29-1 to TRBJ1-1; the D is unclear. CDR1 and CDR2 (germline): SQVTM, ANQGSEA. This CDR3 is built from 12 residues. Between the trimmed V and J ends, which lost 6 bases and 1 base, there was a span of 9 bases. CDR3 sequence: CSVQPPNTEAFF. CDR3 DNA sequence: TGCAGCGTCCAACCCCCGAACACTGAAGCTTTCTTT.

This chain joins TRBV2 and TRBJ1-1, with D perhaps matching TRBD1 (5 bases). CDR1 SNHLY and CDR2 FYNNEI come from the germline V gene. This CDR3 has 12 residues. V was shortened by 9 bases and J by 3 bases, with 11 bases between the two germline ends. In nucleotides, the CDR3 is TGTGCCAGTGCGACAGAATACACTGAAGCTTTCTTT. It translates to CASATEYTEAFF.

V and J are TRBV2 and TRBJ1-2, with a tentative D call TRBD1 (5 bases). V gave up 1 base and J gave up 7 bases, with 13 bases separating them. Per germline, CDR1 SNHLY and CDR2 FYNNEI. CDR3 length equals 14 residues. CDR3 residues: CASSEEGRVSGYTF. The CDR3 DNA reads TGTGCCAGCAGTGAAGAGGGGCGGGTGAGTGGCTACACCTTC.

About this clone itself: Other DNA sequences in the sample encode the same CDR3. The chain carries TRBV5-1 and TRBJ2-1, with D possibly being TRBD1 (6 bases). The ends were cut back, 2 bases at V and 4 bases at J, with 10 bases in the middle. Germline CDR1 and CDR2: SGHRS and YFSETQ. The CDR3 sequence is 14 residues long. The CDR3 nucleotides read TGCGCCAGCAGCTTTAGGACAGATTACAATGAGCAGTTCTTC. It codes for CASSFRTDYNEQFF.